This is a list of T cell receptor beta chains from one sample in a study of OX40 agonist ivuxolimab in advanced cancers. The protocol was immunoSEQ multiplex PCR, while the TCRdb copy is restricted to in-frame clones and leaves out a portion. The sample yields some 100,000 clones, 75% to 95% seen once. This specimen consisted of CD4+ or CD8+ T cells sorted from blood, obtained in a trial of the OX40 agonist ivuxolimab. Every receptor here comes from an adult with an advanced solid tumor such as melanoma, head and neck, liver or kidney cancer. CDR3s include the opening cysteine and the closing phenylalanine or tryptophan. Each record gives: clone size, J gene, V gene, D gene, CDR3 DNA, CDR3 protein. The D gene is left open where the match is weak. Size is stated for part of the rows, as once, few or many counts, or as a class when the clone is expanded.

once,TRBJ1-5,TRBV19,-,TGTGCCAGTAGTCCCCCCGGCAGCAATCAGCCCCAGCATTTT,CASSPPGSNQPQHF
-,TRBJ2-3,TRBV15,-,TGTGCCACCAGCAGAGAAGGACCGCTACAGGCAGATACGCAGTATTTT,CATSREGPLQADTQYF
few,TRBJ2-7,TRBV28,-,TGTGCCAGCAGTACTTACAAGGGTTTGACCTACGAGCAGTACTTC,CASSTYKGLTYEQYF
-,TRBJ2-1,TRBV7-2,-,TGTGCCAGCAGCTTAGAGGGTGGGGACTACAATGAGCAGTTCTTC,CASSLEGGDYNEQFF
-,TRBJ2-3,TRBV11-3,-,TGTGCCAGCAGCGGTTTATGGCGGGGCACAGATACGCAGTATTTT,CASSGLWRGTDTQYF
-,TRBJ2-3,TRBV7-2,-,TGTGCCAGCAGCCCTTGGGGGCGCCGCACAGATACGCAGTATTTT,CASSPWGRRTDTQYF
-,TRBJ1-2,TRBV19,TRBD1,TGTGCCAGTAGTATAGACAGGGGGCGCGAATCTGGCTACACCTTC,CASSIDRGRESGYTF
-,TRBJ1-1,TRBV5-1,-,TGCGCCAGCAGCTTCGGCCCGGGGATGAACACTGAAGCTTTCTTT,CASSFGPGMNTEAFF
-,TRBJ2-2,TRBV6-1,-,TGTGCCAGCTTAAAAGGAGACACCGGGGAGCTGTTTTTT,CASLKGDTGELFF
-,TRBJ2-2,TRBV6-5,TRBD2,TGTGCCAGCACCTTGAGCGGGATAGGCACCGGGGAGCTGTTTTTT,CASTLSGIGTGELFF
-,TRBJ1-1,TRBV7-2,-,TGTGCCAGCAGCTTAGAGAGGGCAGGCAGGACTGAAGCTTTCTTT,CASSLERAGRTEAFF
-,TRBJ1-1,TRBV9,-,TGTGCCAGCAGCGTAGTCCCCACAGTAGAAGCTTTCTTT,CASSVVPTVEAFF
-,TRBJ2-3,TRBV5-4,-,TGTGCCAGCAGCTTGTTTGGAGCAGATACGCAGTATTTT,CASSLFGADTQYF
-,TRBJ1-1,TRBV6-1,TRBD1,TGTGCCAGCAGTGAAGCAGTAGGACAGGCCCGCAACACTGAAGCTTTCTTT,CASSEAVGQARNTEAFF
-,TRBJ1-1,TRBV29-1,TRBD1,TGCAGCGTTGTGGTTCAGGGGGACACTGAAGCTTTCTTT,CSVVVQGDTEAFF
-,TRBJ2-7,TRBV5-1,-,TGCGCCAGCAGCTTGTGGGGGCCCGACTCCTACGAGCAGTACTTC,CASSLWGPDSYEQYF
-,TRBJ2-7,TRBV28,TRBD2,TGTGCCAGCAGTACTAGCGGTCCCTCCTACGAGCAGTACTTC,CASSTSGPSYEQYF
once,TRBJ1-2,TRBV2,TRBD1,TGTGCCAGCAGTTCCCAGACAGGGTACTATGGCTACACCTTC,CASSSQTGYYGYTF
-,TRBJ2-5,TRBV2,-,TGTGCCAGCAGTGGCCAGCGCCAAGAGACCCAGTACTTC,CASSGQRQETQYF
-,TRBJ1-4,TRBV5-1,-,TGCGCCAGCAGCAACAACATGGGCGTCGGGGAAAAACTGTTTTTT,CASSNNMGVGEKLFF
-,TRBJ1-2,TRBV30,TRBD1,TGTGCCTGGAGTGTGGGGACAGGGGCCCTTGGCTACACCTTC,CAWSVGTGALGYTF
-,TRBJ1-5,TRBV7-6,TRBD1,TGTGCCAGCAGCTCCTGGACAGGGCAGCCCCAGCATTTT,CASSSWTGQPQHF
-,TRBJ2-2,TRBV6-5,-,TGTGCCAGCAGCAGAGGGGACACCGGGGAGCTGTTTTTT,CASSRGDTGELFF
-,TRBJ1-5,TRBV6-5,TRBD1,TGTGCCAGCAGTTACGGGACAGGGGGCTGGCCCCAGCATTTT,CASSYGTGGWPQHF
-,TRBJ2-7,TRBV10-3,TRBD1,TGTGCCATCAGTGGAAGGACAGGGGGCTACGAGCAGTACTTC,CAISGRTGGYEQYF
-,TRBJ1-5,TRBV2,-,TGTGCCAGCAGTGGCTCACATAGCAATCAGCCCCAGCATTTT,CASSGSHSNQPQHF
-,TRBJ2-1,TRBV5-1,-,TGCGCCAGCAGCCTAACACTTAATGAGCAGTTCTTC,CASSLTLNEQFF
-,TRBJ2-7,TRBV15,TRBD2,TGTGCCACCAGCCGATTTGGGACTACGAGCGTAGGCGAGCAGTACTTC,CATSRFGTTSVGEQYF
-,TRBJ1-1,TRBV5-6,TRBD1,TGTGCCAGCAGCTTCCTGTCGGCGACAGGGGGGACTGAAGCTTTCTTT,CASSFLSATGGTEAFF
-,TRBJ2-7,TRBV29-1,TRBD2,TGCAGCGTCCGGCGGGGACTATCCTACGAGCAGTACTTC,CSVRRGLSYEQYF
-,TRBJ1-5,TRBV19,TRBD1,TGTGCCAGTAGGAACCAACAGGGGGCAGGGCAGCCCCAGCATTTT,CASRNQQGAGQPQHF
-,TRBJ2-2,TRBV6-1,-,TGTGCCAGCAGTGAAAGACAGAACACCGGGGAGCTGTTTTTT,CASSERQNTGELFF
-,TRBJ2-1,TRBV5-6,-,TGTGCCAGCAGCGCGACTACTCTCAATGAGCAGTTCTTC,CASSATTLNEQFF
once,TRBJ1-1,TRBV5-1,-,TGCGCCAGCAGCTGGGGGCGGGGTTCGTACACTGAAGCTTTCTTT,CASSWGRGSYTEAFF
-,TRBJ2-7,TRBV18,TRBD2,TGTGCCAGCTCACCACCCAGCGGGAGAGGCGAGCAGTACTTC,CASSPPSGRGEQYF
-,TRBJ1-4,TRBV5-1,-,TGCGCCAGCAGCTTCTTCGGGACGGATGAAAAACTGTTTTTT,CASSFFGTDEKLFF
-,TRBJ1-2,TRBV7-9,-,TGTGCCAGCAGCTTAGCCGGGATCAGCTATGGCTACACCTTC,CASSLAGISYGYTF
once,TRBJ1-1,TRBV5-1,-,TGCGCCAGCAGCTCCGACAGTTTCACTGAAGCTTTCTTT,CASSSDSFTEAFF
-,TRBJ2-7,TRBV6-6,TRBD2,TGTGCCAGCAGCCCCGGGACTAGAAAGACCTACGAGCAGTACTTC,CASSPGTRKTYEQYF